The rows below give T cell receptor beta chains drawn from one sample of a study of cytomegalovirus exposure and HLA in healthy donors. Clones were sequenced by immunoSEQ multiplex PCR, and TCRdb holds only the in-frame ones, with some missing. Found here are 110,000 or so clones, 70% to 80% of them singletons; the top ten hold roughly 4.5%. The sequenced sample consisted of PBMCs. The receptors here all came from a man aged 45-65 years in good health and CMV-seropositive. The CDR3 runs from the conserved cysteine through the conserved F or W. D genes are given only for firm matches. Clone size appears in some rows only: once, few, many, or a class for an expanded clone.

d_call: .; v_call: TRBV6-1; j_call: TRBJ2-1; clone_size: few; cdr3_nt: TGTGCCAGCACTCCCCGGGGTAGTCATGAGCAGTTCTTC; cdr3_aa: CASTPRGSHEQFF
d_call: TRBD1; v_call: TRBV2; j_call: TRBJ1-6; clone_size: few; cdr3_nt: TGTGCCAGCAGTGTGGGACAGTGGGGTTCACCCCTCCACTTT; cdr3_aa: CASSVGQWGSPLHF
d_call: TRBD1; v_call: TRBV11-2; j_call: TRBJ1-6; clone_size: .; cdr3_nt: TGTGCCAGCAGCCCGCTTAGGACAGGGGGCGCGAGTTGGAATTCACCCCTCCACTTT; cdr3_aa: CASSPLRTGGASWNSPLHF
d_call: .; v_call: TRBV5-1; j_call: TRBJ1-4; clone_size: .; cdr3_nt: TGCGCCAGCAGCCCCCTAGGTGCAACTAATGAAAAACTGTTTTTT; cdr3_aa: CASSPLGATNEKLFF
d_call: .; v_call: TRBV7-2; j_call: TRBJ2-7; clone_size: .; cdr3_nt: TGTGCCAGCAGCGGGGGGACAGCGTACTCCTACGAGCAGTACTTC; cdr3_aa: CASSGGTAYSYEQYF
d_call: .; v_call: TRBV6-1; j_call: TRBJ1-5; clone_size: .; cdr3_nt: TGTGCCAGCAGTTCCTCGTGGGAGAAGTCCCCCCAGCATTTT; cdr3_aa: CASSSSWEKSPQHF
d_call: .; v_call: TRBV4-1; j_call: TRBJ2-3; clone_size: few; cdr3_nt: TGCGCCAGCAGCCAACCCAAGGAGGGGGCTTGGTCAGATACGCAGTATTTT; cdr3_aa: CASSQPKEGAWSDTQYF
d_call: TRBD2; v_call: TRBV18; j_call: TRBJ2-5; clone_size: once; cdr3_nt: TGTGCCAGCTCAGGCGGCGGGGGGATCCAAGAGACCCAGTACTTC; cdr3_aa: CASSGGGGIQETQYF
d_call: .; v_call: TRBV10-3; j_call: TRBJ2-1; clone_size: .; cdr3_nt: TGTGCCATCAGGGGGGGAAGGGGCTCCTACAATGAGCAGTTCTTC; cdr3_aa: CAIRGGRGSYNEQFF
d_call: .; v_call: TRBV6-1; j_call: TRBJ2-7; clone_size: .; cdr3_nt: TGTGCCAGCTCACTTAAGACAAGTGCCTACGAGCAGTACTTC; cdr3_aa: CASSLKTSAYEQYF
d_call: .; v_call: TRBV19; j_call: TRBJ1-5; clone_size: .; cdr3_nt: TGTGCCAGTGACGCCCAACTGGGGGGGAATCAGCCCCAGCATTTT; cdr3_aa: CASDAQLGGNQPQHF
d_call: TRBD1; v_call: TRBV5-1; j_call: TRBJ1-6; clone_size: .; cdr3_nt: TGCGCCAGCAGCTCCGAGGGGACAGGGGACGGAAATTCACCCCTCCACTTT; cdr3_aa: CASSSEGTGDGNSPLHF
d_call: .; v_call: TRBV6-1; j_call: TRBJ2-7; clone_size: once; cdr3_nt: TGTGCCAGCAGCTACCTCCGGGACAAGACCTACGAGCAGTACTTC; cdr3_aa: CASSYLRDKTYEQYF
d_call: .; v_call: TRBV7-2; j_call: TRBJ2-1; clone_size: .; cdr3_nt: TGTGCCAGCAGCATCGCTAGCGCTGGCGATGAGCAGTTCTTC; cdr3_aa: CASSIASAGDEQFF
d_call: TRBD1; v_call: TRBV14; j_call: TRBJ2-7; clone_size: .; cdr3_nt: TGTGCCAGCAGCCTCTACAGGGGGACAACCTACGAGCAGTACTTC; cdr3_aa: CASSLYRGTTYEQYF
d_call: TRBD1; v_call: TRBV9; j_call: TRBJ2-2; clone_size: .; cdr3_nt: TGTGCCAGCAGCGAGGGACAGCACACCGGGGAGCTGTTTTTT; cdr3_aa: CASSEGQHTGELFF
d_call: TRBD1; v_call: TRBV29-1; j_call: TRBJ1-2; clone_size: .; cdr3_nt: TGCAGCGTTGAGTCCGGGACAGGGGGTTGGGGCTACACCTTC; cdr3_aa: CSVESGTGGWGYTF
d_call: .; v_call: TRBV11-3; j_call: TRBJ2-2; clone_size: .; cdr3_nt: TGTGCCAGCAGCTTAGGAGGGACTAACACCGGGGAGCTGTTTTTT; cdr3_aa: CASSLGGTNTGELFF
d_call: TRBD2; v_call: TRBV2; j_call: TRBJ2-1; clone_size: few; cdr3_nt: TGTGCCAGCACTTCCGGCGGACTAGCGGGGGGAGATGAGCAGTTCTTC; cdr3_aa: CASTSGGLAGGDEQFF
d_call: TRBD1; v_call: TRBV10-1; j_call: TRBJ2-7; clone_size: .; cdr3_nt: TGCGCCAGCAGTGTGGGACAGGGGCCCTACGAGCAGTACTTC; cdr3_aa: CASSVGQGPYEQYF
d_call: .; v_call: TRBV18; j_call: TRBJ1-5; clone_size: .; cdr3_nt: TGTGCCAGCTCACCAATGGTAGGGGGAGAACAGCCCCAGCATTTT; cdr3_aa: CASSPMVGGEQPQHF
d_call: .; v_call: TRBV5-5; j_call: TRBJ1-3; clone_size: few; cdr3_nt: TGTGCCAGCAGCTTGGGACAAGCCAGCTCTGGAAACACCATATATTTT; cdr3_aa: CASSLGQASSGNTIYF
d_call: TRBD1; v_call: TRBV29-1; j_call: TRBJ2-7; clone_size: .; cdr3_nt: TGCAGCGTCGGACAGGGTAATTCCTACGAGCAGTACTTC; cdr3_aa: CSVGQGNSYEQYF
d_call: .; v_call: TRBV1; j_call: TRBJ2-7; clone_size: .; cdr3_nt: TGCACCAGCAGCCAAGTACGAGGGGGATGGATCCCCTACGAGCAGTACTTC; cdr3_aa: CTSSQVRGGWIPYEQYF
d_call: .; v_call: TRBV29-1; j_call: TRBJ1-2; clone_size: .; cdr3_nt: TGCAGCGTGGGGGCAGTTACAGGATACTATGGCTACACCTTC; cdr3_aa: CSVGAVTGYYGYTF
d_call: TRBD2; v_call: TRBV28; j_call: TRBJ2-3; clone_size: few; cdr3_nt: TGTGCCAGCGACGGCGGGGGGGCGACAGATACGCAGTATTTT; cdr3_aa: CASDGGGATDTQYF
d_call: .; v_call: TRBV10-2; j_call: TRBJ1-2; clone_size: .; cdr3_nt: TGCGCCAGCAGTGATGCAGGGTTTTGGAATGGCTACACCTTC; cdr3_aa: CASSDAGFWNGYTF
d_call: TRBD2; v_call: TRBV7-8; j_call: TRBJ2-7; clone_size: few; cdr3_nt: TGTGCCAGCAGTGATAGCGGGGGAGACTACGAGCAGTACTTC; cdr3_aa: CASSDSGGDYEQYF
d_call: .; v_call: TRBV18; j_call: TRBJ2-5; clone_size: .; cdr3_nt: TGTGCCAGCTCACCAGTGACAAGGGGGACGGAGACCCAGTACTTC; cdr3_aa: CASSPVTRGTETQYF
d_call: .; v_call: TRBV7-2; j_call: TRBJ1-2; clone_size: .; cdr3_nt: TGTGCCAGCAGCTTAGCGGGGGGAGGTAACTATGGCTACACCTTC; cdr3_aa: CASSLAGGGNYGYTF
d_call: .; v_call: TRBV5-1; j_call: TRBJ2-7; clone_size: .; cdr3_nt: TGCGCCAGCAGCCTGGCTGTGGGACTTACCACCTACGAGCAGTACTTC; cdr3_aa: CASSLAVGLTTYEQYF
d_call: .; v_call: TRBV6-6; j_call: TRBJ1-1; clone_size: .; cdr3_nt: TGTGCCAGCAGTTCGCACCGGGGTGAAGCTTTCTTT; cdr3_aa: CASSSHRGEAFF
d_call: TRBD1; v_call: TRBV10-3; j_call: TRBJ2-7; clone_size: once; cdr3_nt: TGTGCCATCAGTGAGTCTCTAGGGCAGGGGGACTACGAGCAGTACTTC; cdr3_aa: CAISESLGQGDYEQYF
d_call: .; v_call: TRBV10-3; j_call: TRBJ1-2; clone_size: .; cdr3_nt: TGTGCCATCAGTGGGTCCGGCCAGGGGAAGTCGGGGGGCTACACCTTC; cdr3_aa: CAISGSGQGKSGGYTF
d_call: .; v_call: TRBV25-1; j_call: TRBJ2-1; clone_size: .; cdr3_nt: TGTGCCAGCAGTGAACCAGGGCCCTACAATGAGCAGTTCTTC; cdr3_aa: CASSEPGPYNEQFF
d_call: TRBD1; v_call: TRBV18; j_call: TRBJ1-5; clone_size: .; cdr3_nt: TGTGCCAGCACTTCAGGGGACAGGGGCCGAAATCAGCCCCAGCATTTT; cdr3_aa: CASTSGDRGRNQPQHF
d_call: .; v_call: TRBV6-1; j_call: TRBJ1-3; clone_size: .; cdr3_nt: TGTGCCAGCAGTGAAGCGAGGGCAGGGAGGGGAAACACCATATATTTT; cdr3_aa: CASSEARAGRGNTIYF
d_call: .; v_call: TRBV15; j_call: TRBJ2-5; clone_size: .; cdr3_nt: TGTGCCACCAGCAGGGACAACAGGGATCATCGGTACTTC; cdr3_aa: CATSRDNRDHRYF
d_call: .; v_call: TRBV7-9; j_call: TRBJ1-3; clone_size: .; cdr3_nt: TGTGCCAGCAGCTTAAGAGGGAACACCATATATTTT; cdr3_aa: CASSLRGNTIYF
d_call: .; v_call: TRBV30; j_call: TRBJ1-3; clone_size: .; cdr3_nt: TGTGCCTGGGCCGGTTCTGGAAACACCATATATTTT; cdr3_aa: CAWAGSGNTIYF
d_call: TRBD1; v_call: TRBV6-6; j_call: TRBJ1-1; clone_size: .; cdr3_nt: TGTGCCAGCAGTCGTAAACAGGGGGCTGAAGCTTTCTTT; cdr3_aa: CASSRKQGAEAFF
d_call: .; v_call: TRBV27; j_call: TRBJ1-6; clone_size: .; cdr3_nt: TGTGCCAGCAGTTCCAAAGCAGTAGGACAGTACTCCTATAATTCACCCCTCCACTTT; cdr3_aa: CASSSKAVGQYSYNSPLHF
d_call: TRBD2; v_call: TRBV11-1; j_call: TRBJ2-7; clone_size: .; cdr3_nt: TGTGCCAGCAGCTTATCCGGGGGGACCTACGAGCAGTACTTC; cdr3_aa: CASSLSGGTYEQYF
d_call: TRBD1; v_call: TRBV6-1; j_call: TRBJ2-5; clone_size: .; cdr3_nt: TGTGCCAGCAGTGAAGTGGTTTCGGGACAGGGGTTCGCGGGGGCCCGGCGTGAGACCCAGTACTTC; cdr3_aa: CASSEVVSGQGFAGARRETQYF
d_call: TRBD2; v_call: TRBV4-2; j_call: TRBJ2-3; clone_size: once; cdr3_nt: TGTGCCAGCAGCCGCGCTCGGACAGGACTAGCGGGAATTAGCACAGATACGCAGTATTTT; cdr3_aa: CASSRARTGLAGISTDTQYF
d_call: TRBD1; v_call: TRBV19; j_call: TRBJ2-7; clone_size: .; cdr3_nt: TGTGCCAGTAGCTTGACAGGGGTGCCCTACGAGCAGTACTTC; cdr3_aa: CASSLTGVPYEQYF
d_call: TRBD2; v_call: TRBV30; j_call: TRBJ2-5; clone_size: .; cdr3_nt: TGTGCCTGGGAGTCGGGTAGCGGGGAGACCCAGTACTTC; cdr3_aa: CAWESGSGETQYF
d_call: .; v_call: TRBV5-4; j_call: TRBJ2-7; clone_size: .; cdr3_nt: TGTGCCAGCAGCCCCCCGCAGGGGAGGGACGAGCAGTACTTC; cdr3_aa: CASSPPQGRDEQYF
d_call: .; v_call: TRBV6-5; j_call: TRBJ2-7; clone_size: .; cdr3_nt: TGTGCCAGCAGTTACCTCGGCGGAACCTACGAGCAGTACTTC; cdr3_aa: CASSYLGGTYEQYF
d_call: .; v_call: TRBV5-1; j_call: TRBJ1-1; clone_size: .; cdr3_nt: TGCGCCAGCAGCTTCGGGTCTGAAGCTTTCTTT; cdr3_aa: CASSFGSEAFF
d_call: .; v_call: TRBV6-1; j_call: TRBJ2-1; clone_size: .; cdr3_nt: TGTGCCAGCAGTCTACGACAGGTAGATGAGCAGTTCTTC; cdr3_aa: CASSLRQVDEQFF
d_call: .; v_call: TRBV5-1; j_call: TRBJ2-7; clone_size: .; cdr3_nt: TGCGCCAGCAGCGCTACAGAACAAAGGTCCGAGCAGTACTTC; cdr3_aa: CASSATEQRSEQYF
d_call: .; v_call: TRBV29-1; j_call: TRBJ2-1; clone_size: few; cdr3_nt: TGCAGCGTGGGGTTCGACAGCGATGAGCAGTTCTTC; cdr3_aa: CSVGFDSDEQFF